This T cell receptor (beta chain) was recovered during a study of CXCR3-negative and CXCR3-positive naive CD8 T cells. The libraries of TRB cDNA were constructed through 5' RACE using UMI labels. TCRdb re-called the 5' RACE reads; every CDR3 protein appears as one record, without DNA. Its clone listing holds roughly 56,000 distinct CDR3 sequences. The CDR3 consists of 17 residues. Germline CDR1 and CDR2: MNHEY and SVGEGT. The sequence derives from a human donor in good health. Some clones in this sample may be carry-over from other donors' samples. The chain carries TRBV6-2 or TRBV6-3 and TRBJ2-7; the D call of TRBD2 rests on TCRdb alone, since no DNA is present to check it. The sample consisted of naive CXCR3- CD8+ T cells from blood. Regarding subset: CD45RO-CCR7+CD27+CD95- naive CD8+ T cells lacking CXCR3 (TNR3-). CDR3 residues: CASSYSRTSGDYYEQYF.